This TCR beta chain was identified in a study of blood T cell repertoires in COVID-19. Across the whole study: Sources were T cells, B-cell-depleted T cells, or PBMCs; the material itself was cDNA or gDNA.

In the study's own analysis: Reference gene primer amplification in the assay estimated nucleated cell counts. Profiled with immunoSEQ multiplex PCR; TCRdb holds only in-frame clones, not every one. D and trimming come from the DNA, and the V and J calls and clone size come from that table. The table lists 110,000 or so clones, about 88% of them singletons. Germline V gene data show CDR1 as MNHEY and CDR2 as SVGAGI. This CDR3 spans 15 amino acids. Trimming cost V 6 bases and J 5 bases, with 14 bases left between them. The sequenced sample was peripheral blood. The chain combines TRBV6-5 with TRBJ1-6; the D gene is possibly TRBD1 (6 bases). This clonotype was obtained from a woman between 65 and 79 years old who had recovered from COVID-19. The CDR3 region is CASRPPQGDNSPLHF. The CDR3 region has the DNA TGTGCCAGCAGACCCCCACAGGGAGATAATTCACCCCTCCACTTT.